These 30 T cell receptor beta chains came from one sample sequenced in a study of molecular identifiers for immune sequencing clone quantification. TCRdb re-called the PCR reads through MiXCR, storing one row per CDR3 protein. The sample comprises roughly 320,000 distinct CDR3 sequences, around a fifth of which are singletons, and over 0.7% rests with the top ten. The sequencing input was naive CD8+ T cells from blood, with Jurkat cell RNA spiked in. Specified subset: FACS-sorted CD8+CD4-CCR7+CD45RA+ naive T cells. The receptor set was obtained from a human donor in good health. Some libraries in this study had Jurkat cell RNA spiked in.

The chain has TRBV11-1 and TRBJ2-7, with a tentative D call TRBD1 (5 bases). Per germline, CDR1 SGHAT and CDR2 FQDESV (reference sequence). V lost 8 bases to trimming and J lost 4 bases, with 9 bases between them. The CDR3 runs 11 residues. The CDR3 loop reads CASAQGYEQYF. CDR3 sequence (DNA): TGTGCCAGCGCCCAGGGATACGAGCAGTACTTC.

Ten or more counts support this clonotype. The chain combines TRBV29-1 with TRBJ1-1; 7 positions match TRBD1. Looked up from germline, CDR1 is SQVTM and CDR2 is ANQGSEA. With V trimmed by 7 bases and J by 7 bases, 12 bases remained unmatched. The CDR3 runs 13 residues. For the CDR3, the DNA is TGCAGCGGGGGGGGACAGCAGATACTTGAAGCTTTCTTT. Translating gives CSGGGQQILEAFF.

This clonotype was observed at least ten times. The genes are TRBV9 and TRBJ2-7, with TRBD1 as a possible D gene (6 bases). In germline, CDR1 is SGDLS, CDR2 YYNGEE. The length of the CDR3 is 14 residues. V gave up 3 bases and J gave up 2 bases, with 12 bases separating them. The DNA of the CDR3 is TGTGCCAGCAGCGAGGACAGTTTCGCCTACGAGCAGTACTTC. The encoded protein is CASSEDSFAYEQYF.

This clonotype was counted many times. The chain is built from TRBV5-4 and TRBJ2-7, with TRBD1 identical over 8 bases. The CDR3 loop spans 15 amino acids. J was trimmed by 0 bases and V by 0 bases; bases with no gene match: 2. In germline, CDR1 is SGHNT, CDR2 YYREEE (reference sequence). The CDR3 DNA follows: TGTGCCAGCAGCTTGGGACAGGGGTCCTCCTACGAGCAGTACTTC. Translation gives CASSLGQGSSYEQYF.

This sequence joins TRBV4-3 and TRBJ2-1, with D hard to call. Germline V gene lookup returns CDR1 LGHNA and CDR2 YSLEER. The CDR3 consists of 17 residues. Trimming pared 1 base from V and 2 bases from J, leaving 15 bases between. The chain's CDR3 is CASSQGSSGSTYNEQFF. The CDR3 region has the DNA TGCGCCAGCAGCCAAGGAAGTAGTGGTAGTACCTACAATGAGCAGTTCTTC.

A remark on this clonotype: This may arise from a read error, as a much more abundant clone is one base away. This chain uses TRBV4-1 with TRBJ2-7; TRBD2 agrees at 8 bases. This CDR3 region has 13 residues. Germline CDR1 is MGHRA and CDR2 is YSYEKL. CDR3 residues: CTSSQSSGLGAYF. In DNA, the CDR3 is TGCACCAGCAGCCAGTCTAGCGGGTTAGGGGCGTACTTC.

Many counts were recorded for this clonotype. This sequence joins TRBV5-6 and TRBJ2-7; possibly TRBD2 for D (5 bases). V gave up 3 bases and J gave up 5 bases, with 21 bases separating them. Looked up from germline, CDR1 is SGHDT and CDR2 is YYEEEE. This CDR3 is 16 amino acids long. The CDR3 DNA sequence: TGTGCCAGCAGCTCATGGGTCGGGGTGAAATGGAACGAGCAGTACTTC. It encodes CASSSWVGVKWNEQYF. The variable domain in full, with the rest retrieved from reference TRBV5-6 and TRBJ2-7, is DAGVTQSPTHLIKTRGQQVTLRCSPKSGHDTVSWYQQALGQGPQFIFQYYEEEERQRGNFPDRFSGHQFPNYSSELNVNALLLGDSALYLCASSSWVGVKWNEQYFGPGTRLTVT.

A remark on this clonotype: This may be a read error, as it is one base from a much larger clone. J is TRBJ1-5 and V is TRBV7-9; D is unclear. The CDR3 extends over 12 amino acids. Trimming shortened V by 4 bases and J by 6 bases, and 7 bases separated the two germline ends. Germline CDR1 is SEHNR and CDR2 is FQNEAQ (reference sequence). Written as DNA, the CDR3 is TGTGCCAGCAGCTCAGAGATTCAGCCCCAGCATTTT. Translating gives CASSSEIQPQHF.

The genes are TRBV30 and TRBJ1-1; D is possibly TRBD1 (5 bases). The CDR3 has 14 residues. V lost 2 bases, J lost 4 bases, and 14 bases lay in between. Germline V gene sequence: CDR1 GTSNPN, CDR2 SVGIG (reference sequence). Written as DNA, the CDR3 is TGTGCCTGGAGTTTGTGGCAGGGCGGCACTGAAGCTTTCTTT. This gives the protein CAWSLWQGGTEAFF.

In this sample, this clonotype turned up many times. V gene TRBV5-6 combines with J gene TRBJ2-7; D is ambiguous. Germline CDR1 and CDR2: SGHDT and YYEEEE. V gave up 3 bases and J gave up 0 bases, with 7 bases separating them. This CDR3 is 13 amino acids long. The CDR3 DNA reads TGTGCCAGCAGCTGGACGAGCTCCTACGAGCAGTACTTC. It translates to CASSWTSSYEQYF.

The genes are TRBV12-3 or TRBV12-4 and TRBJ2-5; perhaps TRBD2 as D (5 bases). V lost 7 bases, J lost 2 bases, and 14 bases lay in between. CDR3 length equals 14 residues. The CDR3 sequence is CASKSEDRQETQYF. The CDR3 coding sequence is TGTGCCAGCAAGTCGGAGGATAGACAAGAGACCCAGTACTTC.

Notes on this clonotype: This may arise from a read error, as a much more abundant clone is one base away. The chain is built from TRBV9 and TRBJ1-1; D not certain. This CDR3 is 13 amino acids long. Germline V CDR1 and CDR2: SGDLS, YYNGEE. The CDR3 reads CASSPWGGQETLF. The CDR3 nucleotides read TGTGCCAGCAGCCCGTGGGGAGGCCAGGAAACTTTATTT. Full variable domain (outside the CDR3, taken from reference TRBV9 and TRBJ1-1): DSGVTQTPKHLITATGQRVTLRCSPRSGDLSVYWYQQSLDQGLQFLIQYYNGEERAKGNILERFSAQQFPDLHSELNLSSLELGDSALYFCASSPWGGQETLFGQGTRLTVV.

Points on this clonotype: This clone may be a read error of a much larger clone one base away. The CDR3 here is CGARDVEIRGWNHIYEQYF. The CDR3 DNA reads TGCGGTGCTAGAGATGTGGAGATCCGGGGGTGGAATCACATCTACGAGCAGTACTTC. The genes are TRBV20-1 and TRBJ2-7, with TRBD2 as a possible D gene (6 bases). This CDR3 has 19 amino acids. Germline assignment: CDR1 DFQATT and CDR2 SNEGSKA (reference sequence).

The table lists this clonotype with many counts. Here the CDR3 reads CASRKDTGELFF. The CDR3 DNA is TGTGCCAGCAGGAAGGACACCGGGGAGCTGTTTTTT. This chain connects TRBV9 to TRBJ2-2; unclear D gene. Germline lookup yields CDR1 SGDLS and CDR2 YYNGEE. V dropped 5 bases and J dropped 3 bases, with 5 bases sitting between them. The CDR3 is 12 residues long.

This clonotype was counted at least ten times. The rearrangement joins TRBV2 to TRBJ2-3; TRBD2 might be the D (6 bases). Trimming removed 6 bases from V and 2 bases from J, with 24 bases in between. CDR3 length: 18 amino acids. CDR1 is SNHLY and CDR2 is FYNNEI in the germline V gene. The CDR3 DNA sequence: TGTGCCAGCAGGTCGGGAGCTACGACGCCCTTTGCCACAGATACGCAGTATTTT. Its translation: CASRSGATTPFATDTQYF.

The V and J genes are TRBV3-1 and TRBJ2-1; D possibly corresponds to TRBD2 (6 bases). This CDR3 has 16 residues. Trimming left V 4 bases short and J 5 bases short, with 18 bases between. Germline V lookup: CDR1 LGHDT, CDR2 YNNKEL (reference sequence). The CDR3 region is CASSRPEGKVHNEQFF. The CDR3 nucleotides read TGTGCCAGCAGCCGGCCGGAGGGTAAAGTCCACAATGAGCAGTTCTTC.

This clonotype came up many times. The chain uses TRBV4-2 and TRBJ1-5; D gene ambiguous. This CDR3 region has 15 residues. The germline gives CDR1 LGHNA, CDR2 YNFKEQ. Trimming cost V 0 bases and J 6 bases, with 12 bases left between them. The CDR3 sequence is CASSQEYPTGQPQHF. CDR3 coding DNA: TGTGCCAGCAGCCAAGAGTACCCCACCGGTCAGCCCCAGCATTTT.

This clonotype was recorded at least ten times. CDR3: CASSQEGKSPLHF. CDR3 DNA sequence: TGCGCCAGCAGCCAAGAGGGGAAGTCACCCCTCCACTTT. This rearrangement joins TRBV4-1 to TRBJ1-6; no definite D call. The V gene lost 0 bases and the J gene lost 10 bases, with 7 bases spanning the gap. Germline CDR1 is MGHRA and CDR2 is YSYEKL. This CDR3 has 13 residues.

This clonotype was counted many times. The chain links TRBV9 to TRBJ2-3; TRBD2 is a possible D gene (6 bases). CDR1 is SGDLS, CDR2 YYNGEE, per germline. The CDR3 runs 17 residues. Trimming shortened V by 4 bases and J by 0 bases, and 18 bases separated the two germline ends. DNA of the CDR3: TGTGCCAGCAGCACCTACCCCGCCGGGGGAAGCACAGATACGCAGTATTTT. This encodes CASSTYPAGGSTDTQYF.

The chain joins TRBV19 to TRBJ1-5, with D maybe TRBD1 (6 bases). Trimming removed 11 bases from V and 0 bases from J, with 14 bases in between. The germline gives CDR1 LNHDA, CDR2 SQIVND (reference sequence). The CDR3 runs to 14 residues. The DNA for the CDR3 is TGTGCCGTTGGACAGATCTATAGCAATCAGCCCCAGCATTTT. Amino acid sequence: CAVGQIYSNQPQHF.

This clonotype appeared many times. The J gene is TRBJ2-7, the V gene TRBV27; D unresolved. Trimming took 5 bases from V and 1 from J, leaving 15 bases between them. Germline V gene lookup returns CDR1 MNHEY and CDR2 SMNVEV (reference sequence). The CDR3 extends over 15 amino acids. This CDR3 reads CASSPDFLGSYEQYF. The CDR3 bases are TGTGCCAGCAGTCCCGATTTTCTAGGTTCCTACGAGCAGTACTTC.

Comment on this clonotype: Since a much larger clone is just one base distant, this may be a read error. The V call is TRBV4-1, the J call TRBJ1-1; 9 bases align to TRBD1. This CDR3 region has 13 residues. V was clipped by 6 bases and J by 5 bases; unmatched bases: 4. Germline V lookup: CDR1 MGHRA, CDR2 YSYEKL. Here the CDR3 reads CASRQGARTEAFF. CDR3 bases: TGCGCCAGCAGACAGGGGGCCAGGACTGAAGCTTTCTTT.

This clonotype was observed at least ten times. The J gene is TRBJ1-4, the V gene TRBV14; 11 bases fit TRBD1. The CDR3 covers 16 residues. V gave up 3 bases and J gave up 8 bases; unmatched junction bases: 8. CDR1 is SGHDN and CDR2 is FVKESK in the germline V gene. CDR3 coding DNA: TGTGCCAGCAGCCATCCCGGATGGGACAGGGGGGAAAAACTGTTTTTT. The encoded protein is CASSHPGWDRGEKLFF.

This clonotype was seen ten or more times. V gene TRBV2 combines with J gene TRBJ2-1; TRBD2 might be the D (6 bases). CDR1 SNHLY and CDR2 FYNNEI come from the germline V gene. V was pared by 8 bases and J by 4 bases, with 21 bases between. The CDR3 consists of 16 residues. In nucleotides, the CDR3 is TGTGCCAGCCTACCCGCGGGACTCCACTTTTACAATGAGCAGTTCTTC. Its translation is CASLPAGLHFYNEQFF.

In its sample, this clonotype was seen many times. This chain uses TRBV4-3 with TRBJ1-1; D unresolved. The germline CDR1 and CDR2 sequences are LGHNA and YSLEER. The germline V and J ends were trimmed by 5 bases and 2 bases, with 9 bases remaining between them. The CDR3 consists of 13 residues. The CDR3 spells CASSVMVNTEAFF. The CDR3 DNA follows: TGCGCCAGCAGCGTTATGGTAAACACTGAAGCTTTCTTT.

For this clonotype: A clone one base away is much larger, so this may be a read error. The gene calls are TRBV13 and TRBJ2-7, with D tentatively TRBD1 (5 bases). The CDR3 is 13 amino acids. CDR1 is PRHDT, CDR2 FYEKMQ, per germline (reference sequence). The V end was cut by 6 bases, the J end by 0 bases, with 9 bases between. The CDR3 DNA follows: TGTGCCAGCAGGGCCAGGGACTCCTACGAGCAGTACTTC. Its translation: CASRARDSYEQYF.

This clonotype was picked up many times. The chain recombines TRBV7-2 with TRBJ2-3; tentatively, D is TRBD2 (6 bases). The CDR3 has 16 amino acids. Trimming left V 1 base short and J 2 bases short, with 13 bases between. Germline V lookup: CDR1 SGHTA, CDR2 FQGNSA. CDR3 sequence reads: CASSLEAGFPTDTQYF. CDR3 DNA: TGTGCCAGCAGCTTAGAGGCGGGGTTCCCCACAGATACGCAGTATTTT.

This clonotype has a count of ten or more. The genes are TRBV7-6 and TRBJ2-3; D is unclear. This CDR3 region has 14 residues. V dropped 1 base and J dropped 6 bases, with 11 bases sitting between them. Germline CDR1 is SGHVS and CDR2 is FNYEAQ. The CDR3 DNA is TGTGCCAGCAGCTTAGATTCGGCGAGTGATACGCAGTATTTT. Translated, it gives CASSLDSASDTQYF.

This clonotype was recorded at least ten times. Because the CDR3 is missing its conserved closing phenylalanine or tryptophan, this is likely a read error. The DNA is left out, because the CDR3 cannot be placed on it with certainty; the CDR3 is given as TCRdb lists it. The rearrangement links TRBV10-3 to TRBJ2-7; the table's D gene call, TRBD1, was not cross checked with the DNA. The CDR3 is 9 amino acids in total, end residues counted. Germline V gene lookup returns CDR1 ENHRY and CDR2 SYGVKD. This CDR3 reads CAISGDRGS.

The genes are TRBV19 and TRBJ2-3, with D hard to call. The CDR3 has 16 amino acids. The V end lost 0 bases, the J end lost 6 bases, and 16 bases lay between the germline ends. CDR1 and CDR2 from the germline V gene are LNHDA and SQIVND (reference sequence). The CDR3 bases are TGTGCCAGTAGTATAGACCCGAAGACGGGCCCCGATACGCAGTATTTT. Its protein product is CASSIDPKTGPDTQYF.